The present entry profiles one TCR beta chain with its context. Its antigen remains unknown. Time point specified: week 47, end of study. What each vaccine dose contained was 300 ug of mutant IDH1 20-mer peptide, accompanied by topical imiquimod. The germline V gene has CDR1 LGHNA and CDR2 YNFKEQ. The CDR3 length is 19 residues. After removal of 0 bases from V and 2 bases from J, the junction contained 8 bases not matched to a gene. Assay used: immunoSEQ multiplex PCR; TCRdb lists only in-frame clones, some missing. The sample contains approximately 25,000 clones, less than 90% of which appear only once. This record comes from a study of a mutant IDH1 vaccine in newly diagnosed glioma. Study-wide context: Vaccine dosing followed radiotherapy by 4-6 weeks, or accompanied temozolomide cycles. Sex distribution of treated patients was roughly 62% male and 37.5% female; mean age was around 40 years. Antecedent treatment encompassed radiotherapy, temozolomide, or their combination; the majority received both.

The clonotype originates from a man in his forties with glioma. V gene TRBV4-2 combines with J gene TRBJ2-7, with 15 bases aligning to TRBD2. Sequenced material: PBMCs, taken from a glioma patient whose treatment included an IDH1 peptide vaccine. CDR3 DNA: TGTGCCAGCAGCCAAGATGGGGGACTAGCGGGAGGTCGGCCCTACGAGCAGTACTTC. It yields the protein CASSQDGGLAGGRPYEQYF.